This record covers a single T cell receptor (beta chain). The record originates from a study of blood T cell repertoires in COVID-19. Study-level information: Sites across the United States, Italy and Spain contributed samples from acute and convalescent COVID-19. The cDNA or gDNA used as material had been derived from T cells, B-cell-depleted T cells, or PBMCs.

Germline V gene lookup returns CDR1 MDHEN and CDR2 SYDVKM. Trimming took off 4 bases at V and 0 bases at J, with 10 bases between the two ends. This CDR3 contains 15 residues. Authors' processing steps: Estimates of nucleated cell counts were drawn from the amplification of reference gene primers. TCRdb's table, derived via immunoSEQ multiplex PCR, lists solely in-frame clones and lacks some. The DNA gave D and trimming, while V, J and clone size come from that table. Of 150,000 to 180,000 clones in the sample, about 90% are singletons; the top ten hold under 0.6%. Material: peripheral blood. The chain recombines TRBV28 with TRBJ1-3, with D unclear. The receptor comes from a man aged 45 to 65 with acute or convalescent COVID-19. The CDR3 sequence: CASSWATASGNTIYF. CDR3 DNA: TGTGCCAGCAGTTGGGCGACGGCCTCTGGAAACACCATATATTTT.